Listed here are 12 T cell receptor beta chains from one sample, sequenced in a study of OX40 agonist ivuxolimab in advanced cancers. Repertoires were generated with immunoSEQ multiplex PCR, while TCRdb's copy carries only in-frame clones and drops some. The sample includes roughly 33,000 clones, about 74% seen only once; the top ten take about 19%. Sequenced material: CD4+ or CD8+ T cells sorted from blood, taken in a trial of the OX40 agonist ivuxolimab. Receptor source: an adult with an advanced solid tumor such as melanoma, head and neck, liver or kidney cancer.

The chain recombines TRBV6-1 with TRBJ2-7, with D possibly TRBD2 on 6 matching bases. The CDR3 extends over 15 amino acids. Germline assignment: CDR1 MNHNS and CDR2 SASEGT. V lost 3 bases, J lost 2 bases, and 14 bases lay in between. The CDR3 DNA is TGTGCCAGCAGTGAGGGGTCTAGCGCGACCTACGAGCAGTACTTC. Protein: CASSEGSSATYEQYF.

The V gene is TRBV9, the J gene TRBJ1-6; D may be TRBD1 (5 bases). The germline CDR1 and CDR2 sequences are SGDLS and YYNGEE. The CDR3 loop spans 14 amino acids. The V and J ends lost 4 bases and 9 bases respectively, with 14 bases between them. CDR3 protein: CASSHRDGGSPLHF. The CDR3 DNA follows: TGTGCCAGCAGCCACCGGGACGGAGGTTCACCCCTCCACTTT.

The chain employs TRBV13 and TRBJ2-3; no clear D. The CDR3 contains 17 residues. The germline V gene encodes CDR1 PRHDT and CDR2 FYEKMQ (reference sequence). V lost 5 bases, J lost 2 bases, and 20 bases lay in between. CDR3 sequence reads: CASSRRGDRHLTDTQYF. The CDR3 nucleotides read TGTGCCAGCAGCCGCCGAGGTGATAGACATCTCACAGATACGCAGTATTTT.

This clone was recorded a few times. The CDR3 sequence: CASSSFGQVLFF. Here the CDR3 DNA reads TGTGCCAGCAGCTCCTTTGGACAAGTCTTGTTCTTC. V is TRBV7-2 and J is TRBJ2-1; the D gene is possibly TRBD1 (5 bases). V was trimmed by 4 bases and J by 15 bases, leaving 16 bases between them. Per the germline V gene, CDR1 is SGHTA and CDR2 is FQGNSA. The CDR3 length is 12 residues.

The CDR3 spells CAWSVSLNTGELFF. The CDR3 DNA sequence: TGTGCCTGGAGTGTAAGTCTTAACACCGGGGAGCTGTTTTTT. The V call is TRBV30, the J call TRBJ2-2, with D uncertain. The CDR3 loop spans 14 amino acids. The V gene's germline CDR1 is GTSNPN and CDR2 SVGIG (reference sequence). The germline V and J ends were trimmed by 0 bases and 2 bases, with 7 bases remaining between them.

V and J are TRBV15 and TRBJ1-2; D is undetermined. CDR3 length equals 16 residues. Germline V lookup: CDR1 LNHNV, CDR2 YYDKDF (reference sequence). The V end was cut by 0 bases, the J end by 4 bases, with 15 bases between. Here the CDR3 reads CATSRDRMGAGYGYTF. DNA for the CDR3: TGTGCCACCAGCAGAGATAGGATGGGCGCGGGCTATGGCTACACCTTC.

Ten or more counts support this clone. This CDR3 is CSVEWSQGGGELFF. CDR3 nucleotides: TGCAGCGTTGAGTGGTCGCAGGGAGGCGGGGAGCTGTTTTTT. This sequence joins TRBV29-1 and TRBJ2-2; possible D gene TRBD2, 6 bases. V dropped 3 bases and J dropped 7 bases, with 15 bases sitting between them. The CDR3 covers 14 residues. From germline, CDR1 is SQVTM and CDR2 ANQGSEA.

This clone showed up just once. The chain combines TRBV29-1 with TRBJ2-1; tentatively, D is TRBD2 (6 bases). Germline CDR1 SQVTM, CDR2 ANQGSEA. The V end was cut by 4 bases, the J end by 2 bases, with 21 bases between. This CDR3 contains 17 residues. CDR3 residues: CSVGTIRTPLAYNEQFF. CDR3 sequence (DNA): TGCAGCGTTGGGACTATTCGTACCCCCCTTGCCTACAATGAGCAGTTCTTC.

This clone was counted a few times. V and J are TRBV5-1 and TRBJ1-5, with D tentatively TRBD1 (5 bases). Germline lookup yields CDR1 SGHRS and CDR2 YFSETQ. This CDR3 is built from 14 residues. Between the trimmed V and J ends, which lost 4 bases and 3 bases, there was a span of 11 bases. CDR3 amino acids: CASSPTGDNQPQHF. CDR3 nucleotides: TGCGCCAGCAGCCCTACAGGTGACAATCAGCCCCAGCATTTT.

The rearrangement uses TRBV5-1 and TRBJ1-2, with TRBD1 matching 7 bases. The CDR3 covers 13 residues. Losses at the gene ends were 2 bases for V and 3 bases for J; bases not matched to a gene: 1. The germline gives CDR1 SGHRS, CDR2 YFSETQ. CDR3 in DNA: TGCGCCAGCAGCTTCGACAGGGACTATGGCTACACCTTC. It encodes CASSFDRDYGYTF.

V is TRBV5-1 and J is TRBJ1-6; D is ambiguous. Deletions cut 4 bases from V and 5 bases from J, with 10 bases between. This CDR3 region has 14 residues. From germline, CDR1 is SGHRS and CDR2 YFSETQ. The CDR3 nucleotides read TGCGCCAGCAGCCCGGCCGTAAATAATTCACCCCTCCACTTT. Its translation is CASSPAVNNSPLHF.

The chain joins TRBV7-2 to TRBJ1-1, with 8 bases fitting TRBD1. The CDR3 contains 14 residues. Germline lookup yields CDR1 SGHTA and CDR2 FQGNSA. With V trimmed by 4 bases and J by 4 bases, 5 bases remained unmatched. This CDR3 is CASSSWTGITEAFF. The CDR3 DNA is TGTGCCAGCAGCTCGTGGACAGGGATCACTGAAGCTTTCTTT.